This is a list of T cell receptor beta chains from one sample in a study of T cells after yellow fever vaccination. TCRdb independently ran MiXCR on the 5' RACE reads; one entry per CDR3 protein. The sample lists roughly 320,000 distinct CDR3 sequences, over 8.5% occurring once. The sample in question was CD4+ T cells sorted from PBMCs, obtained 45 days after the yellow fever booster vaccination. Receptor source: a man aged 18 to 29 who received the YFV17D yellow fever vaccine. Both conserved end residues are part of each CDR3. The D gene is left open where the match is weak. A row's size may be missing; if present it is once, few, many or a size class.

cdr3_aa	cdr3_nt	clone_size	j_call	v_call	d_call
CASSEWALGANVLTF	TGTGCCAGCAGTGAGTGGGCTCTTGGGGCCAACGTCCTGACTTTC	-	TRBJ2-6	TRBV6-2/TRBV6-3	-
CASSSGQVAQYF	TGTGCCAGCAGCTCGGGACAAGTCGCGCAGTACTTC	few	TRBJ2-7	TRBV7-9	-
CASSLGGTNQPQHF	TGTGCCAGCAGTTTGGGCGGAACAAATCAGCCCCAGCATTTT	many	TRBJ1-5	TRBV27	-
CSARQGGGQPQHF	TGCAGTGCTAGACAGGGTGGCGGCCAGCCCCAGCATTTT	few	TRBJ1-5	TRBV20-1	-
CASSLVGGNTEAFF	TGTGCCAGCAGCTTAGTTGGGGGGAACACTGAAGCTTTCTTT	many	TRBJ1-1	TRBV7-2	-
CASSEYVAGGIGGAFF	TGTGCCAGCAGTGAATACGTGGCAGGGGGCATTGGTGGGGCTTTCTTT	many	TRBJ1-1	TRBV25-1	TRBD1
CASRGGDRSNYGYTF	TGTGCCAGCAGGGGTGGGGACAGAAGTAACTATGGCTACACCTTC	-	TRBJ1-2	TRBV28	TRBD1
CASSLSGHASGGQTQYF	TGCGCCAGCAGCTTGTCGGGTCACGCTAGCGGGGGACAGACCCAGTACTTC	few	TRBJ2-5	TRBV5-1	TRBD2
CASRADRETQYF	TGTGCCAGCAGGGCGGACAGAGAGACCCAGTACTTC	many	TRBJ2-5	TRBV2	-
CASSADTGELFF	TGTGCCAGCAGTGCAGACACCGGGGAGCTGTTTTTT	many	TRBJ2-2	TRBV2	-
CASSLAVGPDTGELFF	TGCGCCAGCAGCTTGGCGGTGGGCCCGGACACCGGGGAGCTGTTTTTT	few	TRBJ2-2	TRBV5-1	-
CASSFVLMRTDYGYTF	TGTGCCAGCAGCTTTGTACTAATGCGGACGGATTATGGCTACACCTTC	-	TRBJ1-2	TRBV7-2	-
CASSQDLGVRYGYTF	TGTGCCAGCAGCCAAGATCTGGGAGTTAGGTATGGCTACACCTTC	-	TRBJ1-2	TRBV4-2	-
CASSQSLANNNEQFF	TGTGCCAGCAGCCAGTCTCTAGCTAATAACAATGAGCAGTTCTTC	-	TRBJ2-1	TRBV3-1	-
CASCPDGFNTEAFF	TGTGCCAGCTGCCCTGACGGTTTTAACACTGAAGCTTTCTTT	few	TRBJ1-1	TRBV19	-
CASSSYTTGEAFF	TGTGCCAGCAGTTCTTACACGACAGGGGAAGCTTTCTTT	-	TRBJ1-1	TRBV12-3/TRBV12-4	TRBD1
CASSRMLLTGGGETQYF	TGTGCCAGCAGCCGGATGTTGTTGACGGGGGGAGGGGAGACCCAGTACTTC	many	TRBJ2-5	TRBV7-2	TRBD2
CASSQADQETQYF	TGTGCCAGCAGCCAAGCCGACCAAGAGACCCAGTACTTC	few	TRBJ2-5	TRBV14	-
CASSPRQATDTQYF	TGTGCCAGCAGCCCACGACAGGCCACAGATACGCAGTATTTT	few	TRBJ2-3	TRBV9	-